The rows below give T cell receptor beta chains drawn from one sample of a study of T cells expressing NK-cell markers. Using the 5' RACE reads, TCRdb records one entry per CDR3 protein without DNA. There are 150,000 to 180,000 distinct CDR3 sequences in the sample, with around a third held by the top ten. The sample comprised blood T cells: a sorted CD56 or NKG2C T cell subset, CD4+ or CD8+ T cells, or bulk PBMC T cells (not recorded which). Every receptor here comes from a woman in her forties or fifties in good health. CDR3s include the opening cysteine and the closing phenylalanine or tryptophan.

CSARGTGRDQPQHF | TRBJ1-5 | TRBV29-1
CASSPPPGGPKTYEQYF | TRBJ2-7 | TRBV7-9
CASSGGTSGRATGELFF | TRBJ2-2 | TRBV9
CASSPPEGLKNIQYF | TRBJ2-4 | TRBV3-1
CASSPGTAPTEAFF | TRBJ1-1 | TRBV6-5
CSGRTVSYEQYF | TRBJ2-7 | TRBV29-1
CASSSVEPGNEQYF | TRBJ2-7 | TRBV7-2
CATSTLAGGPYNEQFF | TRBJ2-1 | TRBV15
CASSPSSRGGDTQYF | TRBJ2-3 | TRBV3-1
CASSFGQGDSPLHF | TRBJ1-6 | TRBV7-9
CSAHGGQGLFNEQFF | TRBJ2-1 | TRBV29-1
CASSPSVTGGGYGYTF | TRBJ1-2 | TRBV12-3/TRBV12-4
CAISESVEVTDTQYF | TRBJ2-3 | TRBV10-3
CATHQGDYEQYF | TRBJ2-7 | TRBV24-1
CASSLVLGRKNIQYF | TRBJ2-4 | TRBV7-9
CASSLKRDLLYNEQFF | TRBJ2-1 | TRBV5-4
CSAGGLAGGYSYNEQFF | TRBJ2-1 | TRBV29-1
CASSRPGQHTDTQYF | TRBJ2-3 | TRBV14
CASSDGATIYNEQFF | TRBJ2-1 | TRBV27
CASSIRGGGNTIYF | TRBJ1-3 | TRBV19
CASSPWDVYSTDTQYF | TRBJ2-3 | TRBV12-3/TRBV12-4
CASRWTSGSGDIQYF | TRBJ2-4 | TRBV12-3/TRBV12-4
CASSLWTSGSTDTQYF | TRBJ2-3 | TRBV7-3
CASSYITTGQETQYF | TRBJ2-5 | TRBV6-5
CASLGQLITEAFF | TRBJ1-1 | TRBV2
CASSYFRFHRLAGGLSSYNEQFF | TRBJ2-1 | TRBV6-2/TRBV6-3
CASSPRIISTDTQYF | TRBJ2-3 | TRBV7-2
CASGDTGTSGRVSYNEQFF | TRBJ2-1 | TRBV7-9
CASSSNIAGAGYNEQFF | TRBJ2-1 | TRBV7-9
CASSYPHDRVFRETQYF | TRBJ2-5 | TRBV7-2
CATSDAGTSVAEQFF | TRBJ2-1 | TRBV24-1
CSAGYGTSGTDTQYF | TRBJ2-3 | TRBV20-1
CASSGGSGSLPLSYEQYF | TRBJ2-7 | TRBV12-3/TRBV12-4
CATSFSDSPRDGYTF | TRBJ1-2 | TRBV24-1
CATSRVRTGHEQYF | TRBJ2-7 | TRBV15
CSVEIMDNTGELFF | TRBJ2-2 | TRBV29-1
CATSDPDWPGQGLNEQFF | TRBJ2-1 | TRBV24-1